The 24 T cell receptor beta chains presented below share a single source sample, sequenced in a study of blood T cell repertoires in COVID-19. The method was immunoSEQ multiplex PCR; TCRdb's version includes in-frame clones alone and lacks a portion of them. Altogether hundreds of thousands of clones are present, roughly four fifths being singletons, with the ten largest covering about 2.5%. The source material was peripheral blood. All receptors derive from a woman aged 35 to 49 with active or convalescent COVID-19.

This clone has a handful of counts. This chain joins TRBV18 and TRBJ2-3; a weak D match, TRBD2 (6 bases). Per germline, CDR1 KGHSH and CDR2 LQKENI. Trimming shortened V by 8 bases and J by 2 bases, and 17 bases separated the two germline ends. The CDR3 extends over 15 amino acids. DNA for the CDR3: TGTGCCAGCCGCCTTGGCGGGACGGCCACAGATACGCAGTATTTT. This translates into CASRLGGTATDTQYF.

The chain recombines TRBV14 with TRBJ1-1; D is possibly TRBD1 (6 bases). Germline values: CDR1 SGHDN, CDR2 FVKESK. The CDR3 is 14 amino acids. The V end lost 4 bases, the J end lost 4 bases, and 13 bases lay between the germline ends. The CDR3 DNA is TGTGCCAGCAGCCGCCTTAGAGGGGGCACTGAAGCTTTCTTT. Encoded protein: CASSRLRGGTEAFF.

The chain recombines TRBV18 with TRBJ1-4; D is possibly TRBD1 (5 bases). Germline values: CDR1 KGHSH, CDR2 LQKENI. The CDR3 is 13 residues long. V lost 4 bases to trimming and J lost 8 bases, with 11 bases between them. The chain's CDR3 is CASSRGADEKLFF. Written as DNA, the CDR3 is TGTGCCAGCTCACGCGGGGCTGACGAAAAACTGTTTTTT.

This clone has just a few counts. The V gene is TRBV15, the J gene TRBJ1-2; D unresolved. The CDR3 is 14 residues long. Germline CDR1 reads LNHNV; CDR2 reads YYDKDF (reference sequence). V shed 0 bases and J shed 5 bases, with 10 bases lying between them. The CDR3 nucleotides read TGTGCCACCAGCAGAGAGGGAGGAGGTTATGGCTACACCTTC. The encoded protein is CATSREGGGYGYTF.

This chain links TRBV19 with TRBJ1-1; a possible D gene is TRBD1 (5 bases). Trimming left V 10 bases short and J 1 base short, with 13 bases between. CDR3 size: 13 residues. Germline lookup yields CDR1 LNHDA and CDR2 SQIVND (reference sequence). The CDR3 loop reads CATKLQENTEAFF. The CDR3 DNA is TGTGCCACCAAGCTACAGGAGAACACTGAAGCTTTCTTT.

The genes are TRBV5-4 and TRBJ2-1, with 14 bases that match TRBD2. CDR1 and CDR2 from the germline V gene are SGHNT and YYREEE (reference sequence). Trimming cost V 5 bases and J 7 bases; bases outside gene matches: 17. The CDR3 runs to 19 residues. As DNA, the CDR3 is TGTGCCAGCAGTCGTAGGGGGACTAGCGGGAGAGGGGGTGTAAATGAGCAGTTCTTC. Translating gives CASSRRGTSGRGGVNEQFF.

The rearrangement joins TRBV30 to TRBJ1-6; D is ambiguous. The V end was cut by 5 bases, the J end by 4 bases, with 6 bases between. This CDR3 has 12 amino acids. CDR1 GTSNPN and CDR2 SVGIG come from the germline V gene (reference sequence). Written as DNA, the CDR3 is TGTGCCTGGCAGGCGTATAATTCACCCCTCCACTTT. Translated, it gives CAWQAYNSPLHF.

The J gene is TRBJ2-1, the V gene TRBV7-9; 13 bases agree with TRBD2. This CDR3 has 19 residues. Germline V CDR1 and CDR2: SEHNR, FQNEAQ (reference sequence). Trimming took 5 bases from V and 3 from J; bases not matched to a gene: 13. The CDR3 reads CASSRDKLAGGPHYNEQFF. The CDR3 region has the DNA TGTGCCAGCAGCCGCGATAAACTAGCGGGGGGGCCGCACTACAATGAGCAGTTCTTC.

The chain employs TRBV30 and TRBJ2-1; 7 bases fit TRBD2. CDR1 is GTSNPN and CDR2 is SVGIG in the germline V gene (reference sequence). V gave up 3 bases and J gave up 1 base; unmatched junction bases: 12. The length of the CDR3 is 17 residues. This CDR3 is CAWRGGGTMFSYNEQFF. The CDR3 nucleotides read TGTGCCTGGAGGGGTGGCGGGACTATGTTTTCCTACAATGAGCAGTTCTTC.

This clone was counted a single time. The chain uses TRBV28 and TRBJ1-2, with 7 bases lining up with TRBD1. Germline V gene sequence: CDR1 MDHEN, CDR2 SYDVKM. The CDR3 runs to 15 residues. V trimming: 4 bases; J trimming: 0 bases; junction bases outside the gene matches: 5. CDR3 nucleotides: TGTGCCAGCAGTTCCGGGACAGCCCCTAACTATGGCTACACCTTC. This translates into CASSSGTAPNYGYTF.

The V call is TRBV5-5, the J call TRBJ1-5; D call uncertain. The CDR3 is 16 residues long. V lost 2 bases, J lost 2 bases, and 14 bases lay in between. The V gene's germline CDR1 is SGHKS and CDR2 YYEKEE (reference sequence). CDR3: CASSLRGSDGNQPQHF. Here the CDR3 DNA reads TGTGCCAGCAGCTTACGGGGTTCGGATGGCAATCAGCCCCAGCATTTT.

This chain connects TRBV4-1 to TRBJ1-2; 8 bases are shared with TRBD1. This CDR3 spans 15 amino acids. V shed 1 base, J shed 6 bases, and the junction held 7 bases outside the gene matches. Germline assignment: CDR1 MGHRA and CDR2 YSYEKL. CDR3 sequence (DNA): TGCGCCAGCAGCCAAGCCGGGACAGGAGAGGATGGCTACACCTTC. The encoded protein is CASSQAGTGEDGYTF.

The chain uses TRBV5-1 and TRBJ2-3, with 8 bases aligning to TRBD2. The CDR3 runs 16 residues. CDR1 and CDR2 (germline): SGHRS, YFSETQ. V trimming: 2 bases; J trimming: 0 bases; junction bases outside the gene matches: 5. CDR3 protein: CASSFASGQSTDTQYF. CDR3 DNA sequence: TGCGCCAGCAGCTTCGCTAGCGGGCAGAGCACAGATACGCAGTATTTT.

The chain carries TRBV10-1 and TRBJ2-7; 9 nucleotides match TRBD2. The CDR3 has 16 amino acids. After removal of 2 bases from V and 0 bases from J, the junction contained 5 bases not matched to a gene. Germline V gene lookup returns CDR1 WNHNN and CDR2 SYGVQD (reference sequence). The CDR3 region is CASSEMASGDSYEQYF. DNA for the CDR3: TGCGCCAGCAGTGAGATGGCTAGCGGGGACTCCTACGAGCAGTACTTC.

The chain joins TRBV25-1 to TRBJ2-3; 13 positions agree with TRBD2. This CDR3 region has 16 residues. J gave up 4 bases and V 3 bases, and 4 bases lay outside the gene matches. Per germline, CDR1 MGHDK and CDR2 SYGVNS. CDR3 in amino acids: CASSDGTSGNADTQYF. Here the CDR3 DNA reads TGTGCCAGCAGTGACGGGACTAGCGGGAATGCAGATACGCAGTATTTT.

The chain combines TRBV6-5 with TRBJ2-2; 8 nucleotides align to TRBD2. Germline V gives CDR1 MNHEY, CDR2 SVGAGI. Trimming took 10 bases from V and 1 from J; bases not matched to a gene: 8. The CDR3 totals 15 residues. For the CDR3, the DNA is TGTGCCATCCGAGCGGGGGCCGGGAACACCGGGGAGCTGTTTTTT. It codes for CAIRAGAGNTGELFF.

This clone was detected once. V usage is TRBV6-5 and J usage is TRBJ2-1; tentative D call: TRBD2 (6 bases). This CDR3 contains 15 residues. Trimming took off 8 bases at V and 3 bases at J, with 17 bases between the two ends. Germline CDR1 is MNHEY and CDR2 is SVGAGI. CDR3 nucleotide sequence: TGTGCCAGCCCGACAACGGGAGACTTCTACAATGAGCAGTTCTTC. Translating it yields CASPTTGDFYNEQFF.

The CDR3, as DNA: TGTGCCAGCAGCCAAGATCGAGGAAGAAGATTAGCGGGGGGCGACTACGAGCAGTACTTC. It is translated as CASSQDRGRRLAGGDYEQYF. V gene TRBV3-1 (or the pseudogene TRBV3-2) combines with J gene TRBJ2-7, with 10 bases matching TRBD2. This CDR3 is 20 amino acids long. In germline, CDR1 is LGHDT, CDR2 YNNKEL (reference sequence). V lost 0 bases, J lost 3 bases, and 17 bases stayed unmatched.

This chain's CDR3 is CASSRGQGGYGYTF. CDR3 nucleotide sequence: TGTGCCAGTAGTAGGGGACAGGGAGGCTATGGCTACACCTTC. The chain combines TRBV19 with TRBJ1-2; 9 nucleotides match TRBD1. This CDR3 contains 14 residues. Per the germline V gene, CDR1 is LNHDA and CDR2 is SQIVND (reference sequence). V shed 4 bases and J 4 bases; nucleotides not matched to a gene: 4.

The genes are TRBV5-1 and TRBJ2-1, with D tentatively TRBD1 (5 bases). Germline CDR1 SGHRS, CDR2 YFSETQ. This CDR3 spans 15 amino acids. V lost 6 bases and J 9 bases, leaving 22 bases between the germline ends. Here the CDR3 DNA reads TGCGCCAGCACCGTAAATACCGAGCGTCAGGGTGAGCAGTTCTTC. Residues: CASTVNTERQGEQFF. The whole variable domain, filled in from reference TRBV5-1 and TRBJ2-1, reads KAGVTQTPRYLIKTRGQQVTLSCSPISGHRSVSWYQQTPGQGLQFLFEYFSETQRNKGNFPGRFSGRQFSNSRSEMNVSTLELGDSALYLCASTVNTERQGEQFFGPGTRLTVL.

The CDR3 is CASSHDSRGNQPQHF. The CDR3 DNA reads as TGCGCCAGCAGCCACGACTCCCGGGGCAATCAGCCCCAGCATTTT. The chain recombines TRBV4-1 with TRBJ1-5; unclear D gene. CDR3 length: 15 residues. Germline CDR1 is MGHRA and CDR2 is YSYEKL. The V end lost 3 bases, the J end lost 2 bases, and 11 bases lay between the germline ends.

The chain employs TRBV25-1 and TRBJ2-7, with TRBD2 identical over 11 bases. The CDR3 spans 15 residues. The J segment lost 3 bases and the V segment lost 6 bases, leaving 7 bases of the junction unmatched. The germline V gene has CDR1 MGHDK and CDR2 SYGVNS. The CDR3 sequence is CASSDLAGGDYEQYF. The CDR3 coding sequence is TGTGCCAGCAGCGACTTAGCGGGAGGGGACTACGAGCAGTACTTC.

The chain employs TRBV12-3 or TRBV12-4 and TRBJ1-2; D is undetermined. Trimming cost V 3 bases and J 1 base, with 6 bases left between them. The CDR3 is made up of 13 amino acids. The CDR3 nucleotides are TGTGCCAGCAGTTTCCCCGTTAACTATGGCTACACCTTC. Amino acids: CASSFPVNYGYTF.

Only one count was recorded for this clone. This sequence joins TRBV6-5 and TRBJ1-1; D perhaps matches TRBD1 (5 bases). The V and J ends lost 7 bases and 6 bases respectively, with 21 bases between them. This CDR3 has 15 amino acids. Germline CDR1 and CDR2: MNHEY and SVGAGI. Here the CDR3 reads CASIGAGLTSAEAFF. In nucleotides, the CDR3 is TGTGCCAGCATAGGGGCAGGGTTGACGTCGGCTGAAGCTTTCTTT.